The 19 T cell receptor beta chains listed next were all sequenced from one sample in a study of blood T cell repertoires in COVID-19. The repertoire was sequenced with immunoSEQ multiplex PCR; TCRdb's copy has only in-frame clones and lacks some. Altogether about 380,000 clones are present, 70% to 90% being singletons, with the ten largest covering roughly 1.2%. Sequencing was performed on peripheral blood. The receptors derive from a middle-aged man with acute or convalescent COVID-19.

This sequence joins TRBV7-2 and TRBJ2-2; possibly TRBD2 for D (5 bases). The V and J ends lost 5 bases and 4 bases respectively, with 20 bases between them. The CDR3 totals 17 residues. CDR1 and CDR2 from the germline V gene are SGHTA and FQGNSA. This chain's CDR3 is CASSPRWARRGTGELFF. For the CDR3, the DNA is TGTGCCAGCAGCCCACGGTGGGCTCGCCGGGGCACCGGGGAGCTGTTTTTT.

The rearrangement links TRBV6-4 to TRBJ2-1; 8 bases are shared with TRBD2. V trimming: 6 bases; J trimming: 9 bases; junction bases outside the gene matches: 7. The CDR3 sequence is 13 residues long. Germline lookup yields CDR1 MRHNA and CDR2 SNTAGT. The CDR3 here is CASSPYGGAEQFF. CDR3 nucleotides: TGTGCCAGCAGCCCCTACGGGGGGGCTGAGCAGTTCTTC.

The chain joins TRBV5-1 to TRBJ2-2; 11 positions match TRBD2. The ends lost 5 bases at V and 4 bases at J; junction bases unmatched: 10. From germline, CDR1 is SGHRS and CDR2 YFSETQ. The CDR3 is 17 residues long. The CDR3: CASSYQPGLAATGELFF. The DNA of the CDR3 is TGCGCCAGCAGTTATCAACCGGGACTAGCGGCCACCGGGGAGCTGTTTTTT.

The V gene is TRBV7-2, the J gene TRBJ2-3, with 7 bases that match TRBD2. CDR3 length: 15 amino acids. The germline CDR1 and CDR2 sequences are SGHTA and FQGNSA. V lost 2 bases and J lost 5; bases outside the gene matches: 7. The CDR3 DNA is TGTGCCAGCAGCTTAATAGGCCTAGCGGAAGATACGCAGTATTTT. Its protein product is CASSLIGLAEDTQYF.

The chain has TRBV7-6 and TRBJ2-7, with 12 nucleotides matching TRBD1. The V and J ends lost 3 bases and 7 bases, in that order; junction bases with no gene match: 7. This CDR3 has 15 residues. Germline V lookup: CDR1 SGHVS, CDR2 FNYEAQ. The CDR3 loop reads CASSFRDRGLREQYF. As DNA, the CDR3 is TGTGCCAGCAGCTTCCGGGACAGGGGGCTGAGGGAGCAGTACTTC.

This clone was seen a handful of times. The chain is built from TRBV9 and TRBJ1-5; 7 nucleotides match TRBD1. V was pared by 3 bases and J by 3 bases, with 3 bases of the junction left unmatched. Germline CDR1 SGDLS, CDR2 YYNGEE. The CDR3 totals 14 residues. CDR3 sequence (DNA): TGTGCCAGCAGCGGGGGACAGCTCAATCAGCCCCAGCATTTT. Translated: CASSGGQLNQPQHF.

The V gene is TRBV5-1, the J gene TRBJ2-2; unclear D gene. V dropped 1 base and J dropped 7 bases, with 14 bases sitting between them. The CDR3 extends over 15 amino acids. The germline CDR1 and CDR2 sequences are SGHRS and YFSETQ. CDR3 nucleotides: TGCGCCAGCAGCTTGAGTTCTCCCCGGGTCGGGGAGCTGTTTTTT. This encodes CASSLSSPRVGELFF. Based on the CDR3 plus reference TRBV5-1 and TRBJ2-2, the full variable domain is KAGVTQTPRYLIKTRGQQVTLSCSPISGHRSVSWYQQTPGQGLQFLFEYFSETQRNKGNFPGRFSGRQFSNSRSEMNVSTLELGDSALYLCASSLSSPRVGELFFGEGSRLTVL.

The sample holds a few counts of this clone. The CDR3 sequence is CASSYDSPLLPSPLHF. The CDR3 DNA sequence: TGTGCCAGCAGTTACGACTCACCACTCTTACCTTCACCCCTCCACTTT. This chain connects TRBV6-5 to TRBJ1-6, with D hard to call. V was clipped by 2 bases and J by 9 bases, with 17 bases between them. Germline assignment: CDR1 MNHEY and CDR2 SVGAGI. The CDR3 is 16 residues long.

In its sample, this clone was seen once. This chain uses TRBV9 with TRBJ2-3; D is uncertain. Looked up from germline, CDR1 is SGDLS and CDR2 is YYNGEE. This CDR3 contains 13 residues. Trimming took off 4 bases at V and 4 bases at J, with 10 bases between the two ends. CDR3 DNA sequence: TGTGCCAGCAGCTCCCAGATCGCAGATACGCAGTATTTT. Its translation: CASSSQIADTQYF.

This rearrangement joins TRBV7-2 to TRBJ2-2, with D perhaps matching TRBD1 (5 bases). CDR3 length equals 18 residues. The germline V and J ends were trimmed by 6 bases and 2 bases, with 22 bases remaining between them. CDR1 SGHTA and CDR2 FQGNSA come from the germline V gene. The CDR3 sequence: CASSPDLGAWGNTGELFF. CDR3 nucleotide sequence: TGTGCCAGCAGTCCAGACCTAGGGGCCTGGGGTAACACCGGGGAGCTGTTTTTT. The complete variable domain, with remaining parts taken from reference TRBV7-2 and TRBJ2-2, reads GAGVSQSPSNKVTEKGKDVELRCDPISGHTALYWYRQSLGQGLEFLIYFQGNSAPDKSGLPSDRFSAERTGGSVSTLTIQRTQQEDSAVYLCASSPDLGAWGNTGELFFGEGSRLTVL.

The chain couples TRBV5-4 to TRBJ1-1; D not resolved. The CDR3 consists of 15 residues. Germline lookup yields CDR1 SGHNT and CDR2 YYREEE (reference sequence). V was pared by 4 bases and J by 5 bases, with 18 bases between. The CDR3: CASSPGSNRVTEAFF. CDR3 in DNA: TGTGCCAGCAGCCCCGGGTCAAACCGGGTTACTGAAGCTTTCTTT.

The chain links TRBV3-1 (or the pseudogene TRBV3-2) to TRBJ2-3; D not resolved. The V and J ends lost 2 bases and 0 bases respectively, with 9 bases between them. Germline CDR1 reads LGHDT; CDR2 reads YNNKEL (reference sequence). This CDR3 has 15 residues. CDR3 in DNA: TGTGCCAGCAGCCAAATCCCTTCTAGCACAGATACGCAGTATTTT. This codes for CASSQIPSSTDTQYF.

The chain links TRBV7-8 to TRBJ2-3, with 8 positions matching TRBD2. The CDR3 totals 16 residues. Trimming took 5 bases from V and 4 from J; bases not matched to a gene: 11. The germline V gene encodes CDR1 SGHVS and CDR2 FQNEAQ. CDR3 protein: CASSLIASGGADTQYF. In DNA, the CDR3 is TGTGCCAGCAGCCTTATAGCGAGCGGGGGCGCAGATACGCAGTATTTT.

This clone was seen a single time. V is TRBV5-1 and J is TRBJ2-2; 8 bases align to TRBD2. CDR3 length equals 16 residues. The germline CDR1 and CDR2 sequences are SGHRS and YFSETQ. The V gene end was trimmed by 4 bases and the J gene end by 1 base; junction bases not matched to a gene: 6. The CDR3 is CASSLILAENTGELFF. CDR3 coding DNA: TGCGCCAGCAGCCTAATACTAGCGGAGAACACCGGGGAGCTGTTTTTT.

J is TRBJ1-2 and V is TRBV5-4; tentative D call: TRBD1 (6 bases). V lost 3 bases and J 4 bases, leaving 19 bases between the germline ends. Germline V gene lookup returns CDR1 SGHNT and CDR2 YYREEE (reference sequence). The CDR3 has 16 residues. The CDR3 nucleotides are TGTGCCAGCAGCTCCACCGGCCAGGGGAGGGGCTATGGCTACACCTTC. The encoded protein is CASSSTGQGRGYGYTF. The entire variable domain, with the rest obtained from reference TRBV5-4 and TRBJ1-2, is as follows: ETGVTQSPTHLIKTRGQQVTLRCSSQSGHNTVSWYQQALGQGPQFIFQYYREEENGRGNFPPRFSGLQFPNYSSELNVNALELDDSALYLCASSSTGQGRGYGYTFGSGTRLTVV.

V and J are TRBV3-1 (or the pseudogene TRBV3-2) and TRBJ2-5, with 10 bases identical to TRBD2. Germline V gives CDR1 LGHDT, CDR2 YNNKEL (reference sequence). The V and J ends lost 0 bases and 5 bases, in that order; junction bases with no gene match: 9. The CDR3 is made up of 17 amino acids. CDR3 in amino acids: CASSQERSGGAGETQYF. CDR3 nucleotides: TGTGCCAGCAGCCAAGAACGAAGCGGGGGGGCCGGCGAGACCCAGTACTTC.

CDR3 region: CASRTSGSKEQETQYF. For the CDR3, the DNA is TGTGCCAGCAGGACTAGCGGGAGTAAGGAACAAGAGACCCAGTACTTC. This chain links TRBV2 with TRBJ2-5, with TRBD2 identical over 12 bases. The CDR3 is made up of 16 amino acids. Germline V CDR1 and CDR2: SNHLY, FYNNEI. Trimming at V came to 6 bases and at J to 2 bases, leaving 7 bases not matched to a gene.

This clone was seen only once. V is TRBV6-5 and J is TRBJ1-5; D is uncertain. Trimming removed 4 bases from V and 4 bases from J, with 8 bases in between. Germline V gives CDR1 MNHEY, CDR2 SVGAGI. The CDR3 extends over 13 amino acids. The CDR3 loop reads CASSSQDNQPQHF. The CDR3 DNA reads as TGTGCCAGCAGTTCCCAGGATAATCAGCCCCAGCATTTT.

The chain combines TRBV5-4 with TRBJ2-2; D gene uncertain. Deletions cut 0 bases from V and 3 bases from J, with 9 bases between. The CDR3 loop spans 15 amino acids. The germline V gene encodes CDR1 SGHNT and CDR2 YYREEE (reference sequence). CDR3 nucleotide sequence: TGTGCCAGCAGCTTGGCTACGGTGGACACCGGGGAGCTGTTTTTT. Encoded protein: CASSLATVDTGELFF. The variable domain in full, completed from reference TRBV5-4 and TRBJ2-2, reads ETGVTQSPTHLIKTRGQQVTLRCSSQSGHNTVSWYQQALGQGPQFIFQYYREEENGRGNFPPRFSGLQFPNYSSELNVNALELDDSALYLCASSLATVDTGELFFGEGSRLTVL.